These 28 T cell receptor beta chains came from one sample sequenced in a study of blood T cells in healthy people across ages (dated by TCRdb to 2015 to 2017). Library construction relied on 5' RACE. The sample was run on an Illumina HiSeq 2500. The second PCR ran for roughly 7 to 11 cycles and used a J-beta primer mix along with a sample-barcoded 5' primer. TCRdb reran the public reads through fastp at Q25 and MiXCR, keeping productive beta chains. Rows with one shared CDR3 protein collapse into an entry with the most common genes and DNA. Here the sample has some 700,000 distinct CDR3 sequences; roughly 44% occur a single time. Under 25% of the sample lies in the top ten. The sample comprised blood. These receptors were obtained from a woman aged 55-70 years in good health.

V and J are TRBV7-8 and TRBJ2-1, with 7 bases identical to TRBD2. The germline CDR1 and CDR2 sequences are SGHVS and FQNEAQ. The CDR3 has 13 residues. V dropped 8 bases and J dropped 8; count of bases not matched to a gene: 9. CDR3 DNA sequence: TGTGCCAGCGGGAGGGTGATGTTCGATGAGCAGTTCTTC. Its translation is CASGRVMFDEQFF. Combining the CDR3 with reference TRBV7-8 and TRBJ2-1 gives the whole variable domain GAGVSQSPRYKVAKRGQDVALRCDPISGHVSLFWYQQALGQGPEFLTYFQNEAQLDKSGLPSDRFFAERPEGSVSTLKIQRTQQEDSAVYLCASGRVMFDEQFFGPGTRLTVL.

CDR3 loop: CASSYQRAGGTDTQYF. The CDR3 bases are TGTGCCAGCAGTTACCAGAGGGCAGGAGGCACAGATACGCAGTATTTT. The V gene is TRBV6-6, the J gene TRBJ2-3; a weak D match, TRBD2 (5 bases). V gave up 2 bases and J gave up 1 base, with 13 bases separating them. The CDR3 extends over 16 amino acids. Looked up from germline, CDR1 is MNHNY and CDR2 is SVGAGI (reference sequence).

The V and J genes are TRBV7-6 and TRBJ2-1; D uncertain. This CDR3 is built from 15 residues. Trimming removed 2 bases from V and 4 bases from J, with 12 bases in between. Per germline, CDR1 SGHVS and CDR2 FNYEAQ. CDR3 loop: CASSLPYSLYNEQFF. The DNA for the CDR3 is TGTGCCAGCAGCTTACCATATTCCTTGTACAATGAGCAGTTCTTC.

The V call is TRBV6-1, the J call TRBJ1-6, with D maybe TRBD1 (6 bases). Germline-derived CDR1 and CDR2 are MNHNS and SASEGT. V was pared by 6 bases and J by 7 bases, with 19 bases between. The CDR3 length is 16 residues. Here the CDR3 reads CASRESRQVGNSPLHF. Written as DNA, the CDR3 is TGTGCCAGCAGGGAATCGAGACAGGTCGGGAATTCACCCCTCCACTTT.

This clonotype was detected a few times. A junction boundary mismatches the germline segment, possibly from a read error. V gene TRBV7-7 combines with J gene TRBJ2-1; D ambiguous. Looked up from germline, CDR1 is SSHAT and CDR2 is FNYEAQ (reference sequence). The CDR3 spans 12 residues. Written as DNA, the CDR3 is TGTGCTAGCAGCCACCCCGAGGATGAGCAGTTCTTC. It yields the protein CASSHPEDEQFF.

The CDR3 spells CSVQPGLAGAYTDTQYF. CDR3 DNA sequence: TGCAGCGTTCAACCGGGACTAGCGGGAGCTTACACAGATACGCAGTATTTT. This sequence joins TRBV29-1 and TRBJ2-3; TRBD2 matches 14 bases. This CDR3 comprises 17 residues. CDR1 and CDR2 (germline): SQVTM, ANQGSEA. The junction had 9 bases not matched to a gene; V was cut back by 5 bases and J by 2 bases.

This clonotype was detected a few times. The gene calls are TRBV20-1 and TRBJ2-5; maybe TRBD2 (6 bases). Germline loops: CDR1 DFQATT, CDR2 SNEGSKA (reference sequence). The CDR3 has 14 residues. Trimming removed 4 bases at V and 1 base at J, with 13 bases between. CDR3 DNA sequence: TGCAGTGCTACTCGGAATAGCGGCCAAGAGACCCAGTACTTC. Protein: CSATRNSGQETQYF.

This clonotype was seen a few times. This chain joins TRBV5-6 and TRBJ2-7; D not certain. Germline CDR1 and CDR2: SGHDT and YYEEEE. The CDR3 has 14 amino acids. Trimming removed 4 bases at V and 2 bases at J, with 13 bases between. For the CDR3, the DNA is TGTGCCAGCAGCGTTGGGCAGCCAGCCTACGAGCAGTACTTC. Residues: CASSVGQPAYEQYF.

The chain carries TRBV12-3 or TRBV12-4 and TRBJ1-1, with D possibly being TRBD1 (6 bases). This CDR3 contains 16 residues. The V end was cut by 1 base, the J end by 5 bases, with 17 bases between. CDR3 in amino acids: CASSLEGGKSVTEAFF. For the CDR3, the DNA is TGTGCCAGCAGTTTAGAGGGGGGGAAGTCCGTTACTGAAGCTTTCTTT.

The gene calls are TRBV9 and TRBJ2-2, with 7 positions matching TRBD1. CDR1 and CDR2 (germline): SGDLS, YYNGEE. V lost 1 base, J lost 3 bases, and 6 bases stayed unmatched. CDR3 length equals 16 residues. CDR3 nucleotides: TGTGCCAGCAGCGTACACTCCGGGACAGACACCGGGGAGCTGTTTTTT. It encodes CASSVHSGTDTGELFF. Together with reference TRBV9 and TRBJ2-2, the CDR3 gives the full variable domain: DSGVTQTPKHLITATGQRVTLRCSPRSGDLSVYWYQQSLDQGLQFLIQYYNGEERAKGNILERFSAQQFPDLHSELNLSSLELGDSALYFCASSVHSGTDTGELFFGEGSRLTVL.

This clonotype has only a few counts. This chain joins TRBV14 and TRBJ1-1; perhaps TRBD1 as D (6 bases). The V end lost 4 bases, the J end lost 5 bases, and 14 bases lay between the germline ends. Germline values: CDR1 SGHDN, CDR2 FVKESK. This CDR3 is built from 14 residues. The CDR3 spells CASSRQQGRTEAFF. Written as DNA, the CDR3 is TGTGCCAGCAGCCGTCAACAGGGAAGGACTGAAGCTTTCTTT.

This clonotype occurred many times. The CDR3 is CASSRTSGGTDTQYF. The DNA for the CDR3 is TGTGCCAGCAGTCGGACTAGCGGGGGGACAGATACGCAGTATTTT. This chain connects TRBV12-3 or TRBV12-4 to TRBJ2-3; TRBD2 agrees at 14 bases. J lost 3 bases, V lost 5 bases, and 1 base had no gene match. The length of the CDR3 is 15 residues.

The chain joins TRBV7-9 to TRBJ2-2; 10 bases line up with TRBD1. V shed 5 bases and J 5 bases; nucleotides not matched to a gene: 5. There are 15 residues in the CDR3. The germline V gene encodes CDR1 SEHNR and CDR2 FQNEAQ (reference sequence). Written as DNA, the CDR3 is TGTGCCAGCAGCCCCGGACAGGGGGTTACCGGGGAGCTGTTTTTT. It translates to CASSPGQGVTGELFF.

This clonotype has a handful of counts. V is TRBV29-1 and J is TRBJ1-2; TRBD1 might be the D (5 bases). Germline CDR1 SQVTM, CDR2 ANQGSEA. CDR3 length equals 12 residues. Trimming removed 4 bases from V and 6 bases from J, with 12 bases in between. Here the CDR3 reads CSVGGGLDGYTF. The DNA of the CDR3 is TGCAGCGTTGGGGGGGGACTTGATGGCTACACCTTC. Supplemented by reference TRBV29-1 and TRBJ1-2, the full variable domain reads SAVISQKPSRDICQRGTSLTIQCQVDSQVTMMFWYRQQPGQSLTLIATANQGSEATYESGFVIDKFPISRPNLTFSTLTVSNMSPEDSSIYLCSVGGGLDGYTFGSGTRLTVV.

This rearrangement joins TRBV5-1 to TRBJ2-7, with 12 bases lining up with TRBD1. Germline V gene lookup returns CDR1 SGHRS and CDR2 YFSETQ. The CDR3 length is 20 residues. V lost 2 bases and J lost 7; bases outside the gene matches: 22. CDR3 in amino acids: CASSFPGTGGALWGDNEQYF. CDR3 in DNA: TGCGCCAGCAGCTTCCCCGGGACAGGGGGCGCCTTGTGGGGCGACAATGAGCAGTACTTC.

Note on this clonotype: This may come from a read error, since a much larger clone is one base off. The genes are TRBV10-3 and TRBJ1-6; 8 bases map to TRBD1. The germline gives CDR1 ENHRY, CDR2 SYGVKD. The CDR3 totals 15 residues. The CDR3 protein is CAMKEGQEGNSPPHF. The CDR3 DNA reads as TGTGCCATGAAAGAGGGACAGGAAGGTAATTCACCCCCCCACTTT.

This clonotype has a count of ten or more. The CDR3 DNA is TGTGCCAGCAGCGCGGGACTCCCAGAGCAGTACTTC. The encoded protein is CASSAGLPEQYF. The chain links TRBV9 to TRBJ2-7; D is perhaps TRBD2 (6 bases). This CDR3 is built from 12 residues. Deletions cut 3 bases from V and 7 bases from J, with 11 bases between. Germline CDR1 is SGDLS and CDR2 is YYNGEE. Full variable domain (rest looked up from reference TRBV9 and TRBJ2-7): DSGVTQTPKHLITATGQRVTLRCSPRSGDLSVYWYQQSLDQGLQFLIQYYNGEERAKGNILERFSAQQFPDLHSELNLSSLELGDSALYFCASSAGLPEQYFGPGTRLTVT.

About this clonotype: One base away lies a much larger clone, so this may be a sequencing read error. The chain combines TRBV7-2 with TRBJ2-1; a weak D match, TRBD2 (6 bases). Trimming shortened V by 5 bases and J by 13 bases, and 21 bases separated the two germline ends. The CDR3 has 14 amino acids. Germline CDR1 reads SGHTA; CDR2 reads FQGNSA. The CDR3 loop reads CASSRDFSGETQFF. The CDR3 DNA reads TGTGCCAGCAGCCGGGACTTTTCGGGAGAGACCCAGTTCTTC.

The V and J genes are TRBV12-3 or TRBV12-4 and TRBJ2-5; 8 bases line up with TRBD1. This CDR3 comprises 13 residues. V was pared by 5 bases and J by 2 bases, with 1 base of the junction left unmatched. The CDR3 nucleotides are TGTGCCAGCAGTACAGGGGGGCAAGAGACCCAGTACTTC. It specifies CASSTGGQETQYF.

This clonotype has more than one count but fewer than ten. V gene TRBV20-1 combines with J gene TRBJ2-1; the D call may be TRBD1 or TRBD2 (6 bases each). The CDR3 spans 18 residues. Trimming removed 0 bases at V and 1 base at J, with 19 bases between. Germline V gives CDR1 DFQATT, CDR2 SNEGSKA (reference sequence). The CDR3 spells CSARDPRLGGSSYNEQFF. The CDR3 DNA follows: TGCAGTGCTAGAGATCCCCGGCTCGGGGGCTCGTCCTACAATGAGCAGTTCTTC.

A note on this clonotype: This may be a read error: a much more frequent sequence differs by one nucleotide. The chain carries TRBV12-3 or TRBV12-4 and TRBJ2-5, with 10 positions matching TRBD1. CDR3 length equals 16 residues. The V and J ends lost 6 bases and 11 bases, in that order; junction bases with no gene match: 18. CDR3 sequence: CASRGTGALGSYGQYF. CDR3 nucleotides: TGTGCCAGCAGGGGGACAGGGGCCCTAGGGTCCTACGGGCAGTACTTC.

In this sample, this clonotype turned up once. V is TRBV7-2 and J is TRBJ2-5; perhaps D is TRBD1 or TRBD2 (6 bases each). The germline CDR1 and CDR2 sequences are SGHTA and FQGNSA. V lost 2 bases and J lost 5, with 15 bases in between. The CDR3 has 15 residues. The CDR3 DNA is TGTGCCAGCAGCTTATATTACGGGGGCGGGGAGACCCAGTACTTC. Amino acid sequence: CASSLYYGGGETQYF.

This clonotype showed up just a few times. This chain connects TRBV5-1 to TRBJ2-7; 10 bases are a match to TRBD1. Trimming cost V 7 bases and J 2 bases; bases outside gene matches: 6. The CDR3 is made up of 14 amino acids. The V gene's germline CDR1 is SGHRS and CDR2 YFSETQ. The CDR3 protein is CASGGQGRTYEQYF. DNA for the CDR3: TGCGCCAGCGGGGGACAGGGGCGAACCTACGAGCAGTACTTC.

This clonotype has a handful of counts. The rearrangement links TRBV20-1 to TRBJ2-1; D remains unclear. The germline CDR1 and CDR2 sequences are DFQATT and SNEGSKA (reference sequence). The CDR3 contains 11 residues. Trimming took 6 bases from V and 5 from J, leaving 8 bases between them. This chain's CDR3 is CSAPRDNEQFF. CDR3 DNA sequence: TGCAGTGCGCCCCGGGACAATGAGCAGTTCTTC.

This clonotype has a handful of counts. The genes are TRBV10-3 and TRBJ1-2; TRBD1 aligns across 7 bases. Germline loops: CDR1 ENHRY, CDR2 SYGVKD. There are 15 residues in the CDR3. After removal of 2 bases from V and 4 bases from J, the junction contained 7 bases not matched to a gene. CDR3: CAISETQGGTYGYTF. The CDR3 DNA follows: TGTGCCATCAGTGAGACGCAGGGGGGAACCTATGGCTACACCTTC.

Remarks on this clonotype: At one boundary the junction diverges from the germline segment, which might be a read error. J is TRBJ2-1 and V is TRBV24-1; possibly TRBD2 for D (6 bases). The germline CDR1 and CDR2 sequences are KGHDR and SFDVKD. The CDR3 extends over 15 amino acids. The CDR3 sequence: CATCDPGPRGNEQFF. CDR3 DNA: TGTGCCACCTGTGATCCCGGGCCTCGGGGGAATGAGCAGTTCTTC.

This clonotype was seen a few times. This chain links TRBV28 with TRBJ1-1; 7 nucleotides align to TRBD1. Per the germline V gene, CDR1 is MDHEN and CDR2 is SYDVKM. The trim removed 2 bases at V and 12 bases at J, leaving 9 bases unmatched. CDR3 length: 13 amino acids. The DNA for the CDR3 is TGTGCCAGCAGTTTACCCTCGACAGGGTGGTCTTTCTTT. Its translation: CASSLPSTGWSFF.

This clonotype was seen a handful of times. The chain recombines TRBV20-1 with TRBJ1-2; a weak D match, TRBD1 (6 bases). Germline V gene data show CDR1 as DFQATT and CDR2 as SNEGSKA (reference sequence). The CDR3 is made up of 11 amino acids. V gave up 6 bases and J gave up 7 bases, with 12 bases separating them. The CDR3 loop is CSAPGVRGYTF. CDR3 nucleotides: TGCAGTGCCCCAGGGGTTCGTGGCTACACCTTC.